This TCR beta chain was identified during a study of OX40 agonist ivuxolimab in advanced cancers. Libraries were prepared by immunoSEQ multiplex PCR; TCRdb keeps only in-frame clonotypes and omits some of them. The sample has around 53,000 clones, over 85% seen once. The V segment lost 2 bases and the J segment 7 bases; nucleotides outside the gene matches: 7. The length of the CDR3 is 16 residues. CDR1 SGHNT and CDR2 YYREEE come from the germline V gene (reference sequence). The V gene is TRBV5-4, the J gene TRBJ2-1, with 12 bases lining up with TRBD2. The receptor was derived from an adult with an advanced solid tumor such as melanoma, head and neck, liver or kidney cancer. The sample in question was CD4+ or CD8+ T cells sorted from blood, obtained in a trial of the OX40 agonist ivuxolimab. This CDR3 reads CASSFRRLAGVNEQFF. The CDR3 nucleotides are TGTGCCAGCAGCTTTAGGAGACTAGCGGGAGTTAATGAGCAGTTCTTC. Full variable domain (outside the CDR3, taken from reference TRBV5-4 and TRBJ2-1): ETGVTQSPTHLIKTRGQQVTLRCSSQSGHNTVSWYQQALGQGPQFIFQYYREEENGRGNFPPRFSGLQFPNYSSELNVNALELDDSALYLCASSFRRLAGVNEQFFGPGTRLTVL.